The T cell receptor (beta chain) under discussion was sequenced for a study of blood T cells in healthy people across ages. Through a sample-barcoded 5' primer and a J-beta primer mix, a second PCR was run for roughly 7 to 11 cycles. Sequencing of every sample gave 2.5 million or more CDR3-containing paired-end reads. Via MiXCR, TCRdb re-called the 5' RACE reads, giving one row per CDR3 protein. The repertoire holds about a million distinct CDR3 sequences, with about 51% as singletons. This clonotype was counted only a few times. Antigen unknown. Whole-study findings and limits: For the donors, CMV status was unknown and possibly confounded expanded clonotype changes.

V lost 8 bases and J lost 0, with 14 bases in between. This CDR3 has 14 amino acids. Germline CDR1 SNHLY, CDR2 FYNNEI. The chain links TRBV2 to TRBJ2-7; D ambiguous. The TCR comes from a woman aged 60-70 years in good health. Sequenced material: blood. The CDR3 reads CASQYTDYSYEQYF. The CDR3 coding sequence is TGTGCCAGCCAGTACACAGATTACTCCTACGAGCAGTACTTC.